This entry lists 13 T cell receptor beta chains sequenced from one sample in a study of blood T cell repertoires in COVID-19. Measured with immunoSEQ multiplex PCR; TCRdb has only the in-frame clones, and not every one. Of 300,000 to 400,000 clones in the sample, around 87% are singletons; the top ten hold about 2%. Sequenced sample: peripheral blood. These receptors were collected from a woman in her fifties or sixties with COVID-19, enrolled during active disease.

V is TRBV19 and J is TRBJ1-1; 7 nucleotides line up with TRBD1. The germline gives CDR1 LNHDA, CDR2 SQIVND (reference sequence). The CDR3 runs to 12 residues. With 6 bases clipped from V and 11 bases from J, the junction kept 9 bases outside the gene matches. The CDR3 reads CASSIDRVRAFF. CDR3 nucleotide sequence: TGTGCCAGTAGCATCGACAGGGTACGGGCTTTCTTT.

The chain links TRBV10-3 to TRBJ2-7; 11 bases are a match to TRBD1. CDR1 and CDR2 from the germline V gene are ENHRY and SYGVKD. The CDR3 is 17 residues long. The V segment lost 6 bases and the J segment 2 bases; nucleotides outside the gene matches: 12. The CDR3 region is CAIRPGQGVSDTYEQYF. CDR3 nucleotide sequence: TGTGCCATCAGACCGGGACAGGGGGTGTCTGATACCTACGAGCAGTACTTC.

The genes are TRBV7-9 and TRBJ2-4; D remains ambiguous. CDR1 SEHNR and CDR2 FQNEAQ come from the germline V gene (reference sequence). Trimming took 2 bases from V and 1 from J, leaving 9 bases between them. The CDR3 covers 15 residues. The CDR3: CASSLSGEAKNIQYF. The CDR3 nucleotides read TGTGCCAGCAGCTTATCGGGTGAGGCCAAAAACATTCAGTACTTC. Drawing the rest from reference TRBV7-9 and TRBJ2-4, the complete variable domain is DTGVSQNPRHKITKRGQNVTFRCDPISEHNRLYWYRQTLGQGPEFLTYFQNEAQLEKSRLLSDRFSAERPKGSFSTLEIQRTEQGDSAMYLCASSLSGEAKNIQYFGAGTRLSVL.

This clone occurred a few times. The chain couples TRBV6-5 to TRBJ1-1; 9 bases line up with TRBD1. The CDR3 spans 13 residues. The trim removed 8 bases at V and 11 bases at J, leaving 12 bases unmatched. Germline V gene data show CDR1 as MNHEY and CDR2 as SVGAGI. The CDR3 here is CASRRGTGREAFF. CDR3 coding DNA: TGTGCCAGCCGACGCGGGACAGGGAGGGAGGCTTTCTTT.

J is TRBJ1-4 and V is TRBV10-3, with a possible D match to TRBD1 (6 bases). The CDR3 consists of 13 residues. The V end lost 3 bases, the J end lost 8 bases, and 10 bases lay between the germline ends. CDR1 and CDR2 from the germline V gene are ENHRY and SYGVKD. CDR3 sequence: CAISEQGKEKLFF. The CDR3 DNA reads as TGTGCCATCAGTGAACAGGGCAAGGAAAAACTGTTTTTT.

The chain couples TRBV30 to TRBJ2-1; 16 positions agree with TRBD2. The CDR3 length is 16 residues. V lost 5 bases to trimming and J lost 3 bases; unmatched junction nucleotides: 4. CDR1 and CDR2 from the germline V gene are GTSNPN and SVGIG (reference sequence). The CDR3 region is CAWLGTSGGGYNEQFF. The DNA of the CDR3 is TGTGCCTGGCTTGGGACTAGCGGGGGGGGCTACAATGAGCAGTTCTTC.

This CDR3 is CASSFGTGGWEKLFF. The CDR3 nucleotides read TGCGCCAGCAGCTTTGGGACAGGAGGGTGGGAAAAACTGTTTTTT. The chain links TRBV5-1 to TRBJ1-4, with 8 bases aligning to TRBD1. This CDR3 has 15 amino acids. Germline V gene lookup returns CDR1 SGHRS and CDR2 YFSETQ. Losses at the gene ends were 2 bases for V and 8 bases for J; bases not matched to a gene: 8.

About this clone itself: This same CDR3 is encoded by further DNA sequences in the sample. This chain uses TRBV2 with TRBJ1-1, with a weak D call TRBD1 (5 bases). Germline V CDR1 and CDR2: SNHLY, FYNNEI. Trimming pared 4 bases from V and 1 base from J, leaving 7 bases between. CDR3 length: 13 residues. CDR3 protein: CASSVQGNTEAFF. The CDR3 DNA sequence: TGTGCCAGCAGTGTCCAGGGGAACACTGAAGCTTTCTTT.

The chain uses TRBV5-1 and TRBJ2-3; D not certain. V was clipped by 4 bases and J by 0 bases, with 15 bases between them. The CDR3 extends over 16 amino acids. CDR1 SGHRS and CDR2 YFSETQ come from the germline V gene. CDR3 sequence: CASSPTLTASTDTQYF. In DNA, the CDR3 is TGCGCCAGCAGCCCTACCTTGACTGCCAGCACAGATACGCAGTATTTT. Combining the CDR3 with reference TRBV5-1 and TRBJ2-3 gives the whole variable domain KAGVTQTPRYLIKTRGQQVTLSCSPISGHRSVSWYQQTPGQGLQFLFEYFSETQRNKGNFPGRFSGRQFSNSRSEMNVSTLELGDSALYLCASSPTLTASTDTQYFGPGTRLTVL.

This clone has only a few counts. This chain uses TRBV18 with TRBJ1-1; TRBD1 matches 10 bases. V lost 6 bases, J lost 8 bases, and 12 bases stayed unmatched. CDR1 and CDR2 (germline): KGHSH, LQKENI. CDR3 length equals 15 residues. CDR3 loop: CASSQGSGTGEEAFF. The CDR3 DNA reads TGTGCCAGCTCGCAGGGCTCCGGGACAGGGGAGGAAGCTTTCTTT.

The sample holds one count of this clone. This chain links TRBV3-1 (or the pseudogene TRBV3-2) with TRBJ2-7; D is perhaps TRBD2 (6 bases). CDR3 length: 15 residues. Per germline, CDR1 LGHDT and CDR2 YNNKEL (reference sequence). V was trimmed by 1 base and J by 3 bases, leaving 13 bases between them. The CDR3 DNA follows: TGTGCCAGCAGCCAAGTGGGCGGGGTGTACTACGAGCAGTACTTC. It specifies CASSQVGGVYYEQYF.

This rearrangement joins TRBV3-1 (or the pseudogene TRBV3-2) to TRBJ2-3; no firm D call. From germline, CDR1 is LGHDT and CDR2 YNNKEL (reference sequence). This CDR3 spans 17 amino acids. Trimming removed 1 base at V and 1 base at J, with 15 bases between. CDR3 amino acids: CASSQVSFSRGTDTQYF. CDR3 nucleotide sequence: TGTGCCAGCAGCCAAGTATCCTTTTCGAGAGGCACAGATACGCAGTATTTT.

The gene calls are TRBV5-4 and TRBJ1-4; tentative D call: TRBD1 (5 bases). The V gene's germline CDR1 is SGHNT and CDR2 YYREEE (reference sequence). Trimming removed 4 bases from V and 9 bases from J, with 13 bases in between. The CDR3 totals 13 residues. CDR3 sequence (DNA): TGTGCCAGCAGCGAAGGGGAAAGGAAAAAACTGTTTTTT. Translated: CASSEGERKKLFF.